Presented here are 15 T cell receptor beta chains from one specimen sequenced in a study of T cells after yellow fever vaccination. Using its own MiXCR run on the 5' RACE reads, TCRdb lists one record per CDR3 protein. The sample includes about 300,000 distinct CDR3 sequences, approximately 8% of them seen just once. The specimen comprised CD4+ T cells sorted from PBMCs, sampled 5 days after the yellow fever booster vaccination. The receptor source for this set is a man younger than 35 who received the YFV17D yellow fever vaccine.

CDR3 nucleotide sequence: TGCAGCGTTTCGCGGGACACATTCTCCGAGCAGTACGTC. Its protein product is CSVSRDTFSEQYV. This chain connects TRBV29-1 to TRBJ2-7; D is perhaps TRBD1 or TRBD2 (6 bases each). Trimming cost V 5 bases and J 6 bases, with 17 bases left between them. The CDR3 length is 13 residues. Germline loops: CDR1 SQVTM, CDR2 ANQGSEA.

This clonotype was picked up a small number of times. Here the CDR3 reads CASSGGGANTEAFF. In DNA, the CDR3 is TGTGCCAGCTCAGGGGGGGGAGCGAACACTGAAGCTTTCTTT. V is TRBV18 and J is TRBJ1-1; D might be TRBD1 (5 bases). V gave up 5 bases and J gave up 1 base, with 11 bases separating them. Germline CDR1 is KGHSH and CDR2 is LQKENI. The CDR3 has 14 residues. The full variable domain, its missing parts supplied by reference TRBV18 and TRBJ1-1, is NAGVMQNPRHLVRRRGQEARLRCSPMKGHSHVYWYRQLPEEGLKFMVYLQKENIIDESGMPKERFSAEFPKEGPSILRIQQVVRGDSAAYFCASSGGGANTEAFFGQGTRLTVV.

This chain uses TRBV4-1 with TRBJ1-1; maybe TRBD1 (5 bases). This CDR3 comprises 15 residues. Germline-derived CDR1 and CDR2 are MGHRA and YSYEKL. Trimming left V 1 base short and J 1 base short, with 10 bases between. The chain's CDR3 is CASSQAGTGNTEAFF. For the CDR3, the DNA is TGCGCCAGCAGCCAAGCCGGGACGGGGAACACTGAAGCTTTCTTT.

This clonotype was observed many times. The chain has TRBV4-1 and TRBJ2-7; D possibly corresponds to TRBD1 (7 bases). Trimming pared 3 bases from V and 7 bases from J, leaving 25 bases between. The CDR3 has 17 amino acids. Germline lookup yields CDR1 MGHRA and CDR2 YSYEKL. CDR3 sequence: CASSHPTGRKTTWEQYF. In nucleotides, the CDR3 is TGCGCCAGCAGCCATCCGACAGGGAGGAAAACTACGTGGGAGCAGTACTTC.

This clonotype was observed a few times. The chain has TRBV28 and TRBJ1-2, with D uncertain. The CDR3 loop spans 12 amino acids. V was trimmed by 2 bases and J by 7 bases, leaving 8 bases between them. Germline assignment: CDR1 MDHEN and CDR2 SYDVKM. CDR3 protein: CASSLQVGGYTF. In DNA, the CDR3 is TGTGCCAGCAGTTTACAGGTCGGTGGCTACACCTTC.

The chain uses TRBV18 and TRBJ1-2; D is perhaps TRBD1 (6 bases). Germline V gene data show CDR1 as KGHSH and CDR2 as LQKENI. There are 12 residues in the CDR3. V lost 3 bases and J 8 bases, leaving 10 bases between the germline ends. The CDR3, as DNA: TGTGCCAGCTCACCGAGGGGGGACGGCTACACCTTC. Encoded protein: CASSPRGDGYTF. The full variable domain, rest sourced from reference TRBV18 and TRBJ1-2, is NAGVMQNPRHLVRRRGQEARLRCSPMKGHSHVYWYRQLPEEGLKFMVYLQKENIIDESGMPKERFSAEFPKEGPSILRIQQVVRGDSAAYFCASSPRGDGYTFGSGTRLTVV.

This clonotype was recorded many times. The J gene is TRBJ1-1, the V gene TRBV12-3 or TRBV12-4; D unresolved. V was clipped by 3 bases and J by 4 bases, with 6 bases between them. This CDR3 has 12 amino acids. Written as DNA, the CDR3 is TGTGCCAGCAGTTTTAGTGGCACTGAAGCTTTCTTT. This sequence encodes CASSFSGTEAFF.

In its sample, this clonotype was seen a few times. This rearrangement joins TRBV9 to TRBJ2-5; D is unresolved. The CDR3 runs to 13 residues. Trimming cost V 4 bases and J 4 bases, with 11 bases left between them. Per germline, CDR1 SGDLS and CDR2 YYNGEE. This chain's CDR3 is CASSPRNIETQYF. The CDR3 nucleotides are TGTGCCAGCAGCCCCCGCAACATAGAGACCCAGTACTTC.

J is TRBJ2-5 and V is TRBV7-6, with TRBD2 identical over 10 bases. Germline V gives CDR1 SGHVS, CDR2 FNYEAQ. The junction had 7 bases not matched to a gene; V was cut back by 4 bases and J by 5 bases. CDR3 length: 15 residues. CDR3 coding DNA: TGTGCCAGCAGCTACGCAGCGGGGGGGCAGGAGACCCAGTACTTC. Protein: CASSYAAGGQETQYF.

This clonotype was observed a handful of times. The J gene is TRBJ2-3, the V gene TRBV28; tentative D call: TRBD1 (5 bases). The CDR3 covers 14 residues. CDR1 is MDHEN and CDR2 is SYDVKM in the germline V gene. Between the trimmed V and J ends, which lost 5 bases and 5 bases, there was a span of 14 bases. The CDR3 DNA reads TGTGCCAGCAGTCTCGCCACTCAGGGAGATACGCAGTATTTT. It specifies CASSLATQGDTQYF.

This chain uses TRBV7-2 with TRBJ2-5; D is unresolved. V gave up 5 bases and J gave up 5 bases, with 12 bases separating them. The germline gives CDR1 SGHTA, CDR2 FQGNSA. CDR3 length equals 13 residues. As DNA, the CDR3 is TGTGCCAGCAGCATCTTGGGGATTGAGACCCAGTACTTC. This codes for CASSILGIETQYF.

This clonotype was found a few times. J is TRBJ2-5 and V is TRBV19; 10 nucleotides align to TRBD1. V was pared by 3 bases and J by 5 bases, with 6 bases of the junction left unmatched. The CDR3 runs to 15 residues. Germline values: CDR1 LNHDA, CDR2 SQIVND (reference sequence). This CDR3 reads CASSIVGQGLETQYF. In DNA, the CDR3 is TGTGCCAGTAGTATCGTGGGACAGGGGTTGGAGACCCAGTACTTC.

This clonotype was seen more than once but under ten times. The chain couples TRBV12-3 or TRBV12-4 to TRBJ1-5; TRBD1 might be the D (6 bases). This CDR3 has 15 amino acids. Trimming removed 1 base from V and 6 bases from J, with 13 bases in between. CDR3 sequence reads: CASSLVQGGGQPQHF. CDR3 bases: TGTGCCAGCAGTTTAGTACAGGGAGGGGGTCAGCCCCAGCATTTT.

The rearrangement uses TRBV6-2 or TRBV6-3 and TRBJ1-1; D is unresolved. CDR3 length equals 12 residues. Germline-derived CDR1 and CDR2 are MNHEY and SVGEGT. V gave up 2 bases and J gave up 4 bases, with 5 bases separating them. DNA for the CDR3: TGTGCCAGCAGTTACGGAGTCACTGAAGCTTTCTTT. This codes for CASSYGVTEAFF.

The sample holds a few counts of this clonotype. The chain combines TRBV4-3 with TRBJ2-7; possible D gene TRBD1, 5 bases. Germline V lookup: CDR1 LGHNA, CDR2 YSLEER. This CDR3 region has 14 residues. V was pared by 1 base and J by 2 bases, with 9 bases between. The CDR3 protein is CASSQGMDTYEQYF. For the CDR3, the DNA is TGCGCCAGCAGCCAAGGGATGGACACCTACGAGCAGTACTTC.